This TCR beta chain was retrieved from a study of cytomegalovirus exposure and HLA in healthy donors. Findings of the study overall: A highly shared variant cluster was judged a likely technical artifact. A missense DCLRE1C variant was associated with V- and J-gene trimming of TCR beta chains in a later analysis, and an independent cohort replicated the association. In a later analysis, HLA-C alleles had the fewest associated TCRs, DRB1 alleles the most. Among TCR beta chains, those listed as cytomegalovirus-associated numbered more than 150.

Notes on this clone: The antigen remains undetermined.

PCR employed 60 Vbeta and 13 Jbeta primers. TCRdb's table, derived via immunoSEQ multiplex PCR, lists solely in-frame clones and lacks some. This table holds 200,000 to 250,000 clones, 65% to 85% found once. The V end was cut by 0 bases, the J end by 5 bases, with 4 bases between. The CDR3 sequence is 13 residues long. Germline V CDR1 and CDR2: SGHTA, FQGTGA. What was sequenced was PBMCs. The chain uses TRBV7-3 and TRBJ2-2, with D unresolved. The receptor's source is a man aged 30-40 years in good health and CMV-seronegative. In DNA, the CDR3 is TGTGCCAGCAGCTTAACTCTGACCGGGGAGCTGTTTTTT. Translation gives CASSLTLTGELFF.